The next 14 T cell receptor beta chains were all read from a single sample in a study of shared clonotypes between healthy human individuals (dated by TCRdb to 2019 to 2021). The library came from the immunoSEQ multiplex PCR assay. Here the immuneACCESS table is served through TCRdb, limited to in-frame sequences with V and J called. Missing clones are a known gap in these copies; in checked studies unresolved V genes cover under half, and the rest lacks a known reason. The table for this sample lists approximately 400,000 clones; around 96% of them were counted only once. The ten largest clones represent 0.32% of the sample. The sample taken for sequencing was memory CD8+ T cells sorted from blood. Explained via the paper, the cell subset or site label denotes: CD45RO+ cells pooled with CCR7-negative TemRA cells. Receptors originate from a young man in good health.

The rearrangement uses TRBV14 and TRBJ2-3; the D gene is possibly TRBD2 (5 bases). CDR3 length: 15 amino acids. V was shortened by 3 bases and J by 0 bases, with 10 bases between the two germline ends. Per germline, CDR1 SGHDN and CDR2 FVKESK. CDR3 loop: CASSHLGGSTDTQYF. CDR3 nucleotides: TGTGCCAGCAGCCACTTGGGCGGGAGCACAGATACGCAGTATTTT.

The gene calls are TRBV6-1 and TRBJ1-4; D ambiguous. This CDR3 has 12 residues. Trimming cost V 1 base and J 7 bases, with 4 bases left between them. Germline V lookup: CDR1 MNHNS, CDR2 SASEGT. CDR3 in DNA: TGTGCCAGCAGTGAAGTGGGTGAAAAACTGTTTTTT. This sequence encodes CASSEVGEKLFF.

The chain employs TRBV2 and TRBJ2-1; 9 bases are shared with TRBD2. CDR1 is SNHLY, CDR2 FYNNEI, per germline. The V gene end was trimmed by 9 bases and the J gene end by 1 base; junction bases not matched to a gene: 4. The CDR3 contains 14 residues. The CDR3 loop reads CASIGLASYNEQFF. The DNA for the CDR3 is TGTGCCAGTATAGGACTAGCGTCCTACAATGAGCAGTTCTTC.

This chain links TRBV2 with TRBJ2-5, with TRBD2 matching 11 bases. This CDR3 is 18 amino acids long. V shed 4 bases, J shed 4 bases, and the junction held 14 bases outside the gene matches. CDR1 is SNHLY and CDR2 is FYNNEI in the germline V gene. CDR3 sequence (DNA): TGTGCCAGCAGTGTCGGGCGCCTAGCGGGAGGCTGGGGAGAGACCCAGTACTTC. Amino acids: CASSVGRLAGGWGETQYF.

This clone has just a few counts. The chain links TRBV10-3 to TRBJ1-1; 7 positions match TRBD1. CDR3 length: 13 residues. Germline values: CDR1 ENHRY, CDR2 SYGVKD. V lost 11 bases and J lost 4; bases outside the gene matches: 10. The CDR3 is CASRGQPSTEAFF. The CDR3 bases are TGTGCCTCAAGGGGACAGCCGAGCACTGAAGCTTTCTTT.

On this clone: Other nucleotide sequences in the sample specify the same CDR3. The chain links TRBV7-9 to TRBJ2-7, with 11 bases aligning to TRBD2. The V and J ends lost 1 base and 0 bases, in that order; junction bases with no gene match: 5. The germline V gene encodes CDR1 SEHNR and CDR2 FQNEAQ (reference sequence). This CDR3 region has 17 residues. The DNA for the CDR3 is TGTGCCAGCAGCTTAGGCGGGACTAGCGGTAGCTCCTACGAGCAGTACTTC. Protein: CASSLGGTSGSSYEQYF.

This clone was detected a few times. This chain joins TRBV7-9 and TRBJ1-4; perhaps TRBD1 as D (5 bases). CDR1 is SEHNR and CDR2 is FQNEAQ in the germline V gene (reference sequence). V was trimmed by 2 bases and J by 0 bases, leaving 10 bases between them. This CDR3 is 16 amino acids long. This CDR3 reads CASSLLGQATNEKLFF. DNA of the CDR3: TGTGCCAGCAGCTTATTGGGGCAAGCAACTAATGAAAAACTGTTTTTT.

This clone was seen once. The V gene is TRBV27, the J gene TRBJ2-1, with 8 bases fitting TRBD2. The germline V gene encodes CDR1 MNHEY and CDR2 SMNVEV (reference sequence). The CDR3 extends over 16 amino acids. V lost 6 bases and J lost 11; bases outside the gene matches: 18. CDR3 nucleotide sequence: TGTGCCAGCAGCCTCGTCCCAGCGGGAGACGGTGTCCAGCAGTTCTTC. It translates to CASSLVPAGDGVQQFF.

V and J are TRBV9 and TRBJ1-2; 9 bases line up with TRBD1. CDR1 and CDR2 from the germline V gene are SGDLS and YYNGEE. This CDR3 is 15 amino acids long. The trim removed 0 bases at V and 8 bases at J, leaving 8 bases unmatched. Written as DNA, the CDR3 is TGTGCCAGCAGCGTAGCGGGACAGGGAAGGAGCGGCTACACCTTC. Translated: CASSVAGQGRSGYTF.

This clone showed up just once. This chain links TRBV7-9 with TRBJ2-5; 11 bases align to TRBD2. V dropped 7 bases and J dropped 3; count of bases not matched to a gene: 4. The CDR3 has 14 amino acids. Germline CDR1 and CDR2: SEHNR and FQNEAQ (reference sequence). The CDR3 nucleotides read TGTGCCAGCACTGAACTAGCGGGAGAAGAGACCCAGTACTTC. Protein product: CASTELAGEETQYF. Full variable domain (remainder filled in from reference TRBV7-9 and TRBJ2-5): DTGVSQNPRHKITKRGQNVTFRCDPISEHNRLYWYRQTLGQGPEFLTYFQNEAQLEKSRLLSDRFSAERPKGSFSTLEIQRTEQGDSAMYLCASTELAGEETQYFGPGTRLLVL.

The CDR3 loop reads CASSQREDPVYEQYF. CDR3 coding DNA: TGTGCCAGCAGCCAAAGGGAAGATCCTGTGTACGAGCAGTACTTC. The chain employs TRBV4-2 and TRBJ2-7; D uncertain. Trimming took 2 bases from V and 4 from J, leaving 15 bases between them. From germline, CDR1 is LGHNA and CDR2 YNFKEQ. CDR3 length: 15 residues.

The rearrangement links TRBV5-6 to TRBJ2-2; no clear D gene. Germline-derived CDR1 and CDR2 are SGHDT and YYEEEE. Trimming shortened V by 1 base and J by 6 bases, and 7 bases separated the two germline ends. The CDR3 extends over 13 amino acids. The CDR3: CASSLWISGELFF. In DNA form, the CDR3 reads TGTGCCAGCAGCTTGTGGATTTCCGGGGAGCTGTTTTTT. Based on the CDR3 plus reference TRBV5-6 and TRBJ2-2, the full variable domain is DAGVTQSPTHLIKTRGQQVTLRCSPKSGHDTVSWYQQALGQGPQFIFQYYEEEERQRGNFPDRFSGHQFPNYSSELNVNALLLGDSALYLCASSLWISGELFFGEGSRLTVL.

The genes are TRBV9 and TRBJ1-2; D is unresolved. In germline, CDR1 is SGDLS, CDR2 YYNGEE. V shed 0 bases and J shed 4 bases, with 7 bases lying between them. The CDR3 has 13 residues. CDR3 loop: CASSVAISYGYTF. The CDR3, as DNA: TGTGCCAGCAGCGTAGCTATCAGCTATGGCTACACCTTC.

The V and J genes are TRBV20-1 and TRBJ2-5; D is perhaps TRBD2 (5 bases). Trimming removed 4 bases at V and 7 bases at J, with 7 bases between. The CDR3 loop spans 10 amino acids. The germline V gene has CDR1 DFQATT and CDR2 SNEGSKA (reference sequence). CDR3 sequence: CSAKEGTQYF. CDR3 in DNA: TGCAGTGCTAAAGAGGGGACCCAGTACTTC.